The 30 T cell receptor beta chains reported below all come from one sample, sequenced in a study of blood T cell repertoires in COVID-19. Produced via immunoSEQ multiplex PCR; TCRdb's table is partial and in-frame only. This sample has fewer than 70,000 clones, with approximately 90% found just once. Input material: peripheral blood. Source of these receptors: a woman older than 75 with active COVID-19.

The chain links TRBV24-1 to TRBJ2-3; 11 positions match TRBD2. Germline trimming cut 9 bases from V and 7 bases from J; bases unmatched to any gene: 8. Germline V gene data show CDR1 as KGHDR and CDR2 as SFDVKD. This CDR3 has 14 residues. The CDR3 here is CATQASGGTYTQYF. The CDR3 DNA follows: TGTGCCACCCAGGCTAGCGGGGGGACCTATACGCAGTATTTT.

V is TRBV5-1 and J is TRBJ1-2; D unclear. V was clipped by 3 bases and J by 0 bases, with 9 bases between them. Germline lookup yields CDR1 SGHRS and CDR2 YFSETQ. The CDR3 consists of 14 residues. CDR3 nucleotides: TGCGCCAGCAGCTCCCAACAGCCTAACTATGGCTACACCTTC. This sequence encodes CASSSQQPNYGYTF.

V usage is TRBV3-1 (or the pseudogene TRBV3-2) and J usage is TRBJ2-5; D may be TRBD1 (6 bases). The CDR3 totals 14 residues. Trimming stripped 5 bases from V and 3 bases from J, with 13 bases between. CDR1 is LGHDT, CDR2 YNNKEL, per germline (reference sequence). The CDR3 loop reads CASSARRGEETQYF. In nucleotides, the CDR3 is TGTGCCAGCAGCGCGCGCAGGGGAGAAGAGACCCAGTACTTC.

DNA for the CDR3: TGCGCCAGCAGCTCACAGGGGGTAGACACCGGGGAGCTGTTTTTT. Its protein product is CASSSQGVDTGELFF. The V and J genes are TRBV5-1 and TRBJ2-2, with 8 bases lining up with TRBD1. The CDR3 runs to 15 residues. CDR1 and CDR2 (germline): SGHRS, YFSETQ. V shed 3 bases, J shed 3 bases, and the junction held 4 bases outside the gene matches.

The CDR3 is CATSEATGRDTQYF. CDR3 nucleotides: TGTGCCACCAGTGAAGCCACAGGGCGGGATACGCAGTATTTT. V usage is TRBV24-1 and J usage is TRBJ2-3; D may be TRBD1 (6 bases). Germline lookup yields CDR1 KGHDR and CDR2 SFDVKD. CDR3 length: 14 amino acids. V was trimmed by 4 bases and J by 6 bases, leaving 13 bases between them.

The chain recombines TRBV4-2 with TRBJ1-6; 9 bases are a match to TRBD1. Germline lookup yields CDR1 LGHNA and CDR2 YNFKEQ. The J segment lost 11 bases and the V segment lost 5 bases, leaving 10 bases of the junction unmatched. CDR3 length: 15 amino acids. The CDR3 sequence: CASSYSGTGMAPLHF. DNA for the CDR3: TGTGCCAGCAGCTACTCCGGGACAGGGATGGCACCCCTCCACTTT.

The J gene is TRBJ1-5, the V gene TRBV24-1; D call uncertain. V was shortened by 10 bases and J by 0 bases, with 9 bases between the two germline ends. Germline V gene lookup returns CDR1 KGHDR and CDR2 SFDVKD. The CDR3 runs 13 residues. The CDR3 DNA sequence: TGTGCCACAAGTCCCAATAGCAATCAGCCCCAGCATTTT. The encoded protein is CATSPNSNQPQHF.

The genes are TRBV28 and TRBJ1-6; no clear D. Looked up from germline, CDR1 is MDHEN and CDR2 is SYDVKM. The V end was cut by 5 bases, the J end by 12 bases, with 11 bases between. This CDR3 is 12 amino acids long. CDR3 protein: CASSPPAGPLHF. CDR3 sequence (DNA): TGTGCCAGCAGTCCTCCCGCGGGACCCCTCCACTTT.

The chain recombines TRBV18 with TRBJ2-5, with a weak D call TRBD1 (6 bases). Between the trimmed V and J ends, which lost 3 bases and 0 bases, there was a span of 14 bases. Germline V gene sequence: CDR1 KGHSH, CDR2 LQKENI. The CDR3 is made up of 16 amino acids. The CDR3 DNA reads TGTGCCAGCTCACCCGGACAGCCTCGGTACCAAGAGACCCAGTACTTC. Translated: CASSPGQPRYQETQYF.

V usage is TRBV4-2 and J usage is TRBJ2-4; 8 bases align to TRBD2. This CDR3 spans 17 amino acids. V trimming: 4 bases; J trimming: 0 bases; junction bases outside the gene matches: 8. The germline V gene has CDR1 LGHNA and CDR2 YNFKEQ. The CDR3 nucleotides read TGTGCCAGCAGCCTTAGTCCGGGGGGGCTAGCCAAAAACATTCAGTACTTC. This gives the protein CASSLSPGGLAKNIQYF.

CDR3 DNA: TGCGCCAGCAGTGAGATTCCAGGGGGCACTGAAGCTTTCTTT. Protein: CASSEIPGGTEAFF. This sequence joins TRBV10-2 and TRBJ1-1; 7 bases map to TRBD1. The junction had 4 bases not matched to a gene; V was cut back by 2 bases and J by 4 bases. The CDR3 extends over 14 amino acids. Germline CDR1 reads WSHSY; CDR2 reads SAAADI.

This clone has only one observation. The chain combines TRBV28 with TRBJ1-2; D is ambiguous. The V end lost 8 bases, the J end lost 4 bases, and 14 bases lay between the germline ends. This CDR3 is built from 13 residues. Germline-derived CDR1 and CDR2 are MDHEN and SYDVKM. Here the CDR3 reads CASDGRDIYGYTF. In DNA form, the CDR3 reads TGTGCCAGCGACGGCCGCGACATCTATGGCTACACCTTC.

The V and J genes are TRBV5-1 and TRBJ2-3; perhaps TRBD1 as D (6 bases). Trimming removed 3 bases at V and 3 bases at J, with 17 bases between. The CDR3 consists of 16 residues. Germline loops: CDR1 SGHRS, CDR2 YFSETQ. The CDR3 DNA reads TGCGCCAGCAGCTGGCCGAGGAGACAGGTTACAGATACGCAGTATTTT. Its translation is CASSWPRRQVTDTQYF.

The chain has TRBV2 and TRBJ1-5; no clear D gene. The V gene's germline CDR1 is SNHLY and CDR2 FYNNEI. The CDR3 extends over 14 amino acids. V was pared by 7 bases and J by 0 bases, with 10 bases between. The chain's CDR3 is CASTFVYSNQPQHF. CDR3 DNA sequence: TGTGCCAGCACGTTTGTATATAGCAATCAGCCCCAGCATTTT.

The rearrangement uses TRBV27 and TRBJ1-1, with 8 nucleotides matching TRBD1. Germline-derived CDR1 and CDR2 are MNHEY and SMNVEV (reference sequence). CDR3 length equals 14 residues. The ends lost 4 bases at V and 6 bases at J; junction bases unmatched: 7. The CDR3 loop reads CASSSGTGGSEAFF. The CDR3 DNA follows: TGTGCCAGCAGTTCGGGGACAGGCGGCTCTGAAGCTTTCTTT.

This chain links TRBV10-2 with TRBJ1-6; the match to TRBD1 covers 8 bases. The CDR3 runs to 16 residues. Looked up from germline, CDR1 is WSHSY and CDR2 is SAAADI. V was clipped by 3 bases and J by 8 bases; unmatched bases: 9. The CDR3 spells CASSDPATGGDSPLHF. In DNA, the CDR3 is TGCGCCAGCAGTGACCCTGCTACAGGGGGGGATTCACCCCTCCACTTT.

The CDR3 protein is CSVDLRTRVSQPQHF. In DNA form, the CDR3 reads TGCAGCGTTGATCTTCGGACGCGGGTCTCTCAGCCCCAGCATTTT. V and J are TRBV29-1 and TRBJ1-5; D ambiguous. CDR1 is SQVTM, CDR2 ANQGSEA, per germline. Trimming removed 3 bases from V and 6 bases from J, with 18 bases in between. The CDR3 runs 15 residues.

This chain links TRBV5-4 with TRBJ2-3; 10 bases map to TRBD2. In germline, CDR1 is SGHNT, CDR2 YYREEE (reference sequence). V dropped 4 bases and J dropped 1; count of bases not matched to a gene: 9. The CDR3 sequence is 17 residues long. In DNA, the CDR3 is TGTGCCAGCAGCCAAATCCCTAGCGGGGGTCGCACAGATACGCAGTATTTT. Translation: CASSQIPSGGRTDTQYF.

The genes are TRBV29-1 and TRBJ2-1; the match to TRBD2 covers 7 bases. The CDR3 sequence is 15 residues long. Germline V CDR1 and CDR2: SQVTM, ANQGSEA. Trimming removed 1 base from V and 1 base from J; junction bases left unmatched: 4. For the CDR3, the DNA is TGCAGCGTTGAAGGAGCGGGGAGGTCCTACAATGAGCAGTTCTTC. Translated: CSVEGAGRSYNEQFF.

The rearrangement uses TRBV5-1 and TRBJ1-2; no clear D. CDR3 length: 13 residues. Trimming removed 2 bases at V and 6 bases at J, with 11 bases between. Per the germline V gene, CDR1 is SGHRS and CDR2 is YFSETQ. Here the CDR3 reads CASSFEDLNGYTF. CDR3 sequence (DNA): TGCGCCAGCAGCTTCGAGGATCTGAATGGCTACACCTTC. Supplemented by reference TRBV5-1 and TRBJ1-2, the full variable domain reads KAGVTQTPRYLIKTRGQQVTLSCSPISGHRSVSWYQQTPGQGLQFLFEYFSETQRNKGNFPGRFSGRQFSNSRSEMNVSTLELGDSALYLCASSFEDLNGYTFGSGTRLTVV.

The chain is built from TRBV7-6 and TRBJ2-7, with no clear D. The CDR3 length is 15 residues. Germline assignment: CDR1 SGHVS and CDR2 FNYEAQ. The germline V and J ends were trimmed by 0 bases and 4 bases, with 13 bases remaining between them. The CDR3 region has the DNA TGTGCCAGCAGCTTAGCCCCGTTAGCCCTTTACGAGCAGTACTTC. Its translation: CASSLAPLALYEQYF.

The V and J genes are TRBV3-1 (or the pseudogene TRBV3-2) and TRBJ1-2; 8 bases fit TRBD1. V lost 4 bases and J lost 0; bases outside the gene matches: 7. The CDR3 totals 16 residues. CDR1 and CDR2 (germline): LGHDT, YNNKEL (reference sequence). The CDR3 DNA follows: TGTGCCAGCAGCCCCGACAGGGGCCGGGCTAACTATGGCTACACCTTC. This gives the protein CASSPDRGRANYGYTF.

The chain recombines TRBV7-8 with TRBJ2-1; D uncertain. There are 14 residues in the CDR3. Trimming left V 5 bases short and J 5 bases short, with 13 bases between. Germline V gene data show CDR1 as SGHVS and CDR2 as FQNEAQ. The CDR3 spells CASSHVSRDNEQFF. CDR3 bases: TGTGCCAGCAGCCATGTTTCCCGTGACAATGAGCAGTTCTTC.

This clone was seen once. V and J are TRBV28 and TRBJ1-4; 9 bases are shared with TRBD1. Losses at the gene ends were 4 bases for V and 8 bases for J; bases not matched to a gene: 11. Germline CDR1 reads MDHEN; CDR2 reads SYDVKM. This CDR3 has 16 amino acids. DNA of the CDR3: TGTGCCAGCAGTTCCCACGGGACAGGGATTTTGGAAAAACTGTTTTTT. It specifies CASSSHGTGILEKLFF.

This chain joins TRBV18 and TRBJ2-7, with 7 bases fitting TRBD1. Per germline, CDR1 KGHSH and CDR2 LQKENI. The CDR3 runs to 15 residues. V shed 2 bases, J shed 6 bases, and the junction held 10 bases outside the gene matches. The CDR3 loop reads CASSPEATGSAEQYF. For the CDR3, the DNA is TGTGCCAGCTCACCAGAAGCGACAGGGTCGGCCGAGCAGTACTTC.

This clone came up once. The V gene is TRBV29-1, the J gene TRBJ1-3; 8 bases match TRBD1. J was trimmed by 1 base and V by 1 base; bases with no gene match: 3. The V gene's germline CDR1 is SQVTM and CDR2 ANQGSEA. CDR3 length: 15 amino acids. CDR3 amino acids: CSVEAGGGSGNTIYF. The CDR3 nucleotides read TGCAGCGTTGAAGCAGGGGGCGGATCTGGAAACACCATATATTTT.

The rearrangement uses TRBV19 and TRBJ2-4; 8 positions agree with TRBD1. The CDR3 runs 13 residues. Trimming removed 10 bases from V and 3 bases from J; junction bases left unmatched: 5. CDR1 and CDR2 from the germline V gene are LNHDA and SQIVND (reference sequence). The CDR3 protein is CATWDRHKNIQYF. The CDR3, as DNA: TGTGCCACCTGGGACAGGCACAAAAACATTCAGTACTTC.

In the case of this clone: Other DNA variants within this sample encode the same CDR3. The rearrangement uses TRBV6-5 and TRBJ2-5; D is undetermined. V shed 6 bases and J shed 3 bases, with 5 bases lying between them. The CDR3 consists of 11 residues. Germline V gene lookup returns CDR1 MNHEY and CDR2 SVGAGI. CDR3 bases: TGTGCCAGCAGCCGAGAAGAGACCCAGTACTTC. Residues: CASSREETQYF.

This chain uses TRBV6-1 with TRBJ2-2, with D tentatively TRBD2 (6 bases). The CDR3 sequence is 16 residues long. Germline CDR1 and CDR2: MNHNS and SASEGT. V dropped 0 bases and J dropped 6 bases, with 14 bases sitting between them. In DNA, the CDR3 is TGTGCCAGCAGTGAAGCGCTGGGGGGTAACGCCGGGGAGCTGTTTTTT. The encoded protein is CASSEALGGNAGELFF.

The chain couples TRBV2 to TRBJ2-2, with D possibly TRBD1 on 5 matching bases. Germline CDR1 and CDR2: SNHLY and FYNNEI. This CDR3 spans 13 amino acids. Trimming shortened V by 4 bases and J by 3 bases, and 6 bases separated the two germline ends. CDR3 sequence: CASSARDTGELFF. The CDR3, as DNA: TGTGCCAGCAGTGCCAGGGACACCGGGGAGCTGTTTTTT.